This entry lists 21 T cell receptor beta chains sequenced from one sample in a study of cytomegalovirus exposure and HLA in healthy donors. A multiplex PCR was run with 60 Vbeta primers and 13 Jbeta primers. Generated by immunoSEQ multiplex PCR, the TCRdb table keeps only in-frame clones and is missing some. The sample records 150,000 or so clones, approximately 78% being singletons. Material for sequencing was PBMCs. Receptor source: a male donor in good health and CMV-seropositive.

The CDR3 reads CAISESGGSYEQYF. In nucleotides, the CDR3 is TGTGCCATCAGTGAGTCCGGTGGCTCCTACGAGCAGTACTTC. The chain uses TRBV10-3 and TRBJ2-7; D not certain. Germline CDR1 is ENHRY and CDR2 is SYGVKD. The V end lost 0 bases, the J end lost 0 bases, and 6 bases lay between the germline ends. This CDR3 is 14 amino acids long.

Concerning this clone itself: The germline gene is not matched at one end of the junction; a read error may be the cause. This chain connects TRBV30 to TRBJ1-4; the D is unclear. The CDR3 is made up of 14 amino acids. Germline V CDR1 and CDR2: GTSNPN, SVGIG (reference sequence). CDR3 residues: CAWSVGSNNENLFF. The DNA of the CDR3 is TGTGCCTGGTCGGTGGGCAGTAATAATGAAAACCTGTTTTTT.

The chain uses TRBV13 and TRBJ1-1; 10 bases fit TRBD1. Germline lookup yields CDR1 PRHDT and CDR2 FYEKMQ (reference sequence). The CDR3 length is 14 residues. V gave up 5 bases and J gave up 6 bases; unmatched junction bases: 6. CDR3 sequence reads: CASSPGQGVPEAFF. The CDR3 region has the DNA TGTGCCAGCAGCCCCGGACAGGGGGTTCCTGAAGCTTTCTTT.

The chain combines TRBV2 with TRBJ2-7; 9 bases fit TRBD1. The CDR3 has 14 amino acids. With V trimmed by 8 bases and J by 3 bases, 8 bases remained unmatched. Germline CDR1 reads SNHLY; CDR2 reads FYNNEI. The CDR3 protein is CASVYRDRVYEQYF. The CDR3 bases are TGTGCCAGCGTATACCGGGACAGGGTCTACGAGCAGTACTTC.

J is TRBJ2-2 and V is TRBV18, with D hard to call. Germline values: CDR1 KGHSH, CDR2 LQKENI. V was pared by 0 bases and J by 5 bases, with 4 bases between. The CDR3 has 13 residues. CDR3 sequence (DNA): TGTGCCAGCTCACCACCAATAACCGGGGAGCTGTTTTTT. The encoded protein is CASSPPITGELFF.

The chain has TRBV7-6 and TRBJ2-3, with 10 nucleotides matching TRBD1. After removal of 6 bases from V and 5 bases from J, the junction contained 5 bases not matched to a gene. The CDR3 consists of 14 residues. Germline CDR1 SGHVS, CDR2 FNYEAQ. CDR3 sequence reads: CASSSRTGGDTQYF. DNA of the CDR3: TGTGCCAGCAGTTCTCGGACAGGGGGAGATACGCAGTATTTT.

The rearrangement links TRBV7-8 to TRBJ1-5, with 7 bases matching TRBD1. The CDR3 contains 13 residues. V was clipped by 5 bases and J by 5 bases; unmatched bases: 3. Germline CDR1 and CDR2: SGHVS and FQNEAQ. The CDR3 spells CASSLDRYQPQHF. The CDR3 DNA is TGTGCCAGCAGCCTGGACAGGTATCAGCCCCAGCATTTT.

The rearrangement links TRBV18 to TRBJ2-3, with D unresolved. Germline CDR1 is KGHSH and CDR2 is LQKENI. The germline V and J ends were trimmed by 1 base and 0 bases, with 8 bases remaining between them. The CDR3 is made up of 15 amino acids. CDR3 sequence reads: CASSPQQDSTDTQYF. The CDR3 DNA reads as TGTGCCAGCTCACCACAGCAGGATAGCACAGATACGCAGTATTTT.

This rearrangement joins TRBV9 to TRBJ2-7; D gene uncertain. Trimming took off 0 bases at V and 1 base at J, with 5 bases between the two ends. CDR1 is SGDLS and CDR2 is YYNGEE in the germline V gene. The CDR3 is 13 amino acids. CDR3: CASSVAVSYEQYF. For the CDR3, the DNA is TGTGCCAGCAGCGTAGCAGTGTCCTACGAGCAGTACTTC.

The rearrangement links TRBV7-9 to TRBJ2-7, with TRBD2 matching 12 bases. The CDR3 runs to 19 residues. The V and J ends lost 3 bases and 4 bases, in that order; junction bases with no gene match: 16. The germline CDR1 and CDR2 sequences are SEHNR and FQNEAQ (reference sequence). CDR3 nucleotide sequence: TGTGCCAGCAGCTTTTTTAGGACTAGCGGGACCGCACAGTCATACGAGCAGTACTTC. Translation gives CASSFFRTSGTAQSYEQYF.

The CDR3 DNA reads as TGTGCCTGGGAGAAAGGACAGTCTGAAGCTTTCTTT. Translating it yields CAWEKGQSEAFF. J is TRBJ1-1 and V is TRBV30, with D possibly TRBD1 on 6 matching bases. Germline loops: CDR1 GTSNPN, CDR2 SVGIG (reference sequence). V lost 5 bases and J 6 bases, leaving 13 bases between the germline ends. This CDR3 has 12 residues. The complete variable domain, with remaining parts taken from reference TRBV30 and TRBJ1-1, reads SQTIHQWPATLVQPVGSPLSLECTVEGTSNPNLYWYRQAAGRGLQLLFYSVGIGQISSEVPQNLSASRPQDRQFILSSKKLLLSDSGFYLCAWEKGQSEAFFGQGTRLTVV.

V usage is TRBV10-3 and J usage is TRBJ2-7; D is undetermined. CDR1 and CDR2 from the germline V gene are ENHRY and SYGVKD. This CDR3 contains 13 residues. Trimming pared 8 bases from V and 0 bases from J, leaving 11 bases between. This CDR3 reads CAIRSEDSYEQYF. CDR3 coding DNA: TGTGCCATCCGGTCAGAGGACTCCTACGAGCAGTACTTC.

This chain links TRBV5-5 with TRBJ1-1; D is uncertain. V lost 6 bases to trimming and J lost 1 base, with 10 bases between them. Germline V gene sequence: CDR1 SGHKS, CDR2 YYEKEE (reference sequence). This CDR3 comprises 13 residues. The CDR3 region has the DNA TGTGCCAGCATCCCGGGTCAGAACACTGAAGCTTTCTTT. Protein: CASIPGQNTEAFF. Combining the CDR3 with reference TRBV5-5 and TRBJ1-1 gives the whole variable domain DAGVTQSPTHLIKTRGQQVTLRCSPISGHKSVSWYQQVLGQGPQFIFQYYEKEERGRGNFPDRFSARQFPNYSSELNVNALLLGDSALYLCASIPGQNTEAFFGQGTRLTVV.

The count of this clone is one. The CDR3, as DNA: TGTGCCAGCAGTTACAGCGGGGGTCCGTCCTACGAGCAGTACTTC. It yields the protein CASSYSGGPSYEQYF. The chain uses TRBV6-5 and TRBJ2-7; 8 positions agree with TRBD2. CDR3 length equals 15 residues. The germline V gene encodes CDR1 MNHEY and CDR2 SVGAGI. V lost 2 bases, J lost 1 base, and 4 bases stayed unmatched.

This chain uses TRBV27 with TRBJ1-2; the D is unclear. Looked up from germline, CDR1 is MNHEY and CDR2 is SMNVEV (reference sequence). Trimming left V 0 bases short and J 8 bases short, with 10 bases between. The CDR3 has 13 amino acids. The CDR3 region is CASSLSWTGGYTF. The CDR3, as DNA: TGTGCCAGCAGTTTATCGTGGACTGGCGGCTACACCTTC.

CDR3 region: CAIWGGDWTPDGYTF. The CDR3, as DNA: TGTGCCATCTGGGGGGGTGACTGGACCCCCGATGGCTACACCTTC. The chain combines TRBV10-3 with TRBJ1-2; TRBD1 is a possible D gene (5 bases). The CDR3 is 15 amino acids. V was clipped by 8 bases and J by 6 bases, with 22 bases between them. Germline-derived CDR1 and CDR2 are ENHRY and SYGVKD.

As regards this clone: A read error may produce the germline difference seen at one junction end. The rearrangement links TRBV9 to TRBJ2-6; maybe TRBD2 (6 bases). Germline assignment: CDR1 SGDLS and CDR2 YYNGEE. The CDR3 contains 14 residues. This chain's CDR3 is CASGGLSGANGLTF. The DNA for the CDR3 is TGTGCCAGCGGGGGACTCTCTGGGGCCAACGGCCTGACTTTC.

CDR3 nucleotides: TGTGCCTGGAGTCCGACCCAGAGACAGGGACGGAGGTACGAGCAGTACTTC. This translates into CAWSPTQRQGRRYEQYF. The J gene is TRBJ2-7, the V gene TRBV30; TRBD1 aligns across 7 bases. The junction had 17 bases not matched to a gene; V was cut back by 2 bases and J by 4 bases. This CDR3 spans 17 amino acids. CDR1 and CDR2 from the germline V gene are GTSNPN and SVGIG (reference sequence).

This clone was counted only a few times. The chain uses TRBV6-5 and TRBJ2-7, with TRBD2 matching 9 bases. From germline, CDR1 is MNHEY and CDR2 SVGAGI. The CDR3 spans 13 residues. V lost 5 bases and J lost 7; bases outside the gene matches: 6. CDR3 nucleotides: TGTGCCAGCAGTCGGGCGGGGGGGGAAGAGCAGTACTTC. It yields the protein CASSRAGGEEQYF.

In the case of this clone: The junction departs from germline at one end; a sequencing error may be responsible. The chain has TRBV27 and TRBJ2-4, with a tentative D call TRBD1 (6 bases). CDR3 size: 14 residues. Germline loops: CDR1 MNHEY, CDR2 SMNVEV (reference sequence). CDR3 bases: TGTGCCAGCAGTTTTGTGGGGGCCAAAAACAGTCAGTACTTC. Translation: CASSFVGAKNSQYF.

CDR3 nucleotides: TGTGCCAGTAGTATGGGGCAGGTTTGGGAGACCCAGTACTTC. Its protein product is CASSMGQVWETQYF. The chain recombines TRBV19 with TRBJ2-5; tentative D call: TRBD1 (5 bases). Trimming cost V 3 bases and J 5 bases, with 13 bases left between them. Germline CDR1 is LNHDA and CDR2 is SQIVND (reference sequence). This CDR3 is 14 amino acids long.